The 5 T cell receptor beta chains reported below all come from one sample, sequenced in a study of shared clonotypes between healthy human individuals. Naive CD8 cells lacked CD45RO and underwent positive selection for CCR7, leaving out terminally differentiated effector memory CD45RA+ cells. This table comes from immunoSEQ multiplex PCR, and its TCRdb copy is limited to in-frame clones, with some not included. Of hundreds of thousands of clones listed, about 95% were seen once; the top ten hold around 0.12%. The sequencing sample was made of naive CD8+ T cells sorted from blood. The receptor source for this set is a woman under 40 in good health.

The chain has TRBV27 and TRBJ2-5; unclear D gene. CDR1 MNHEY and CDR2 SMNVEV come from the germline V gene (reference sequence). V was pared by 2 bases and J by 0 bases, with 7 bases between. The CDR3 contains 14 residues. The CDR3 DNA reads TGTGCCAGCAGTTTAGCTAGGGACCAAGAGACCCAGTACTTC. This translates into CASSLARDQETQYF.

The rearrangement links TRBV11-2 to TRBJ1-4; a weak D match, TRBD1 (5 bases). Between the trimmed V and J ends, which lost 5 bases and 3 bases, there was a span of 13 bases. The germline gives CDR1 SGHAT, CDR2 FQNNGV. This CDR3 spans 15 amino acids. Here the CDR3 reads CASSPLDKANEKLFF. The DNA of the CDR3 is TGTGCCAGCAGCCCCCTGGACAAAGCTAATGAAAAACTGTTTTTT.

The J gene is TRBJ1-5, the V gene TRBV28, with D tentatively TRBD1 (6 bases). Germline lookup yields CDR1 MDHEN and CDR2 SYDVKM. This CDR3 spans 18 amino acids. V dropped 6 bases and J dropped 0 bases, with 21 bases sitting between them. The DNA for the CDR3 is TGTGCCAGCAGCCTCATAAAGGCGACAGGCGATAGCAATCAGCCCCAGCATTTT. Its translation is CASSLIKATGDSNQPQHF.

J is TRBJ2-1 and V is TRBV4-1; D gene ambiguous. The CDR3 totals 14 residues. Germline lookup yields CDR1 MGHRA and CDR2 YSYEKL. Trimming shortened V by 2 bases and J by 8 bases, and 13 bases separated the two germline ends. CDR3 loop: CASSQRRLLDEQFF. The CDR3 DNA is TGCGCCAGCAGCCAACGCAGGCTTTTGGATGAGCAGTTCTTC.

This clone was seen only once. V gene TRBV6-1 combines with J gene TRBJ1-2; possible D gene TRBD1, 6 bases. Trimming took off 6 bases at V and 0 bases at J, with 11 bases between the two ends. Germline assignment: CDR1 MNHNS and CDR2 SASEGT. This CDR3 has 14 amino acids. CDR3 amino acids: CASRARTANYGYTF. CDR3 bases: TGTGCCAGCAGAGCACGGACAGCTAACTATGGCTACACCTTC.